The 6 T cell receptor beta chains given below trace back to one sample, sequenced in a study of a mutant IDH1 vaccine in newly diagnosed glioma. Time point specified: baseline, week 1 (first vaccination visit). Treatment in this sample: pre-vaccination baseline after standard-of-care therapy. Sequencing used immunoSEQ multiplex PCR; TCRdb keeps in-frame clones, though not all of them. The table shows 68,000 or so clones, with around 79% occurring only once. Sequencing used PBMCs, obtained from a glioma patient treated with radiotherapy, temozolomide or both. The origin of the receptors is a man aged 50 or older with glioma.

This clone was recorded once. This chain uses TRBV18 with TRBJ1-4; tentative D call: TRBD1 (6 bases). Trimming pared 2 bases from V and 13 bases from J, leaving 20 bases between. This CDR3 is 15 amino acids long. CDR1 is KGHSH and CDR2 is LQKENI in the germline V gene. The CDR3 reads CASSPRTVQMKRLFF. The CDR3 DNA reads as TGTGCCAGCTCACCAAGGACAGTCCAAATGAAAAGACTGTTTTTT.

The chain employs TRBV4-1 and TRBJ2-5, with 12 bases that match TRBD1. V gave up 4 bases and J gave up 4 bases; unmatched junction bases: 10. Germline CDR1 reads MGHRA; CDR2 reads YSYEKL. The CDR3 length is 17 residues. Here the CDR3 DNA reads TGCGCCAGCAGCCGCCACGCCGGGACAGGGGGCGGAGAGACCCAGTACTTC. The encoded protein is CASSRHAGTGGGETQYF.

The chain links TRBV5-1 to TRBJ2-4; TRBD2 agrees at 9 bases. Germline V gene lookup returns CDR1 SGHRS and CDR2 YFSETQ. The CDR3 runs to 15 residues. After removal of 3 bases from V and 8 bases from J, the junction contained 9 bases not matched to a gene. CDR3 sequence: CASSSSTSGGDIQYF. The CDR3 bases are TGCGCCAGCAGCTCATCGACTAGCGGAGGGGACATTCAGTACTTC.

The chain couples TRBV19 to TRBJ1-5; D gene unclear. Germline CDR1 is LNHDA and CDR2 is SQIVND (reference sequence). There are 14 residues in the CDR3. V was clipped by 1 base and J by 5 bases, with 9 bases between them. As DNA, the CDR3 is TGTGCCAGTAGTATAGGACTGGACGATCAGCCCCAGCATTTT. It is translated as CASSIGLDDQPQHF. The whole variable domain, filled in from reference TRBV19 and TRBJ1-5, reads DGGITQSPKYLFRKEGQNVTLSCEQNLNHDAMYWYRQDPGQGLRLIYYSQIVNDFQKGDIAEGYSVSREKKESFPLTVTSAQKNPTAFYLCASSIGLDDQPQHFGDGTRLSIL.

The V call is TRBV5-8, the J call TRBJ2-2; TRBD1 agrees at 8 bases. Germline V gene sequence: CDR1 SGHTS, CDR2 YDEGEE. The CDR3 has 16 amino acids. Trimming removed 2 bases from V and 5 bases from J; junction bases left unmatched: 8. Written as DNA, the CDR3 is TGTGCCAGCAGCTTTCTCGTGACAGGGGCGACCGGGGAGCTGTTTTTT. Translated, it gives CASSFLVTGATGELFF.

The J gene is TRBJ1-1, the V gene TRBV6-1; TRBD1 is a possible D gene (5 bases). V lost 1 base and J 10 bases, leaving 13 bases between the germline ends. The CDR3 has 13 residues. Germline V gene lookup returns CDR1 MNHNS and CDR2 SASEGT. In DNA form, the CDR3 reads TGTGCCAGCAGTGAAGTTGGGGAGGGGACAGCTTTCTTT. Translation gives CASSEVGEGTAFF.